Judged by abundance, the clone carrying this T cell receptor beta chain is large. Its antigen is not identified. All gene names here are mouse names. The CDR3 is cut off 1 residue early in the read; its end comes from the germline J gene. Here immunoSEQ multiplex PCR was the method, and the copy in TCRdb shows in-frame clones only, minus some. In the table there are around 6,100 clones, roughly 42% of which are singletons. This sample is drawn from a study of tissue T cells after allogeneic stem cell transplantation. Study-wide points: In patients and mice, blood and spleen missed much of tissue repertoire.

Germline CDR1 is KGHPV and CDR2 is FQNQEV (reference sequence). Trimming removed 3 bases from V and 7 bases from J; junction bases left unmatched: 6. The CDR3 has 13 residues. Described time point: mouse harvest day 7 after allogeneic transplant. Tail vein injection delivered 10^7 T-cell-depleted bone marrow cells and 10^6 splenic CD5+ T cells. The receptor comes from a female BALB/c mouse given C57BL/6 T cells with graft-versus-host disease after an allogeneic hematopoietic cell transplant. Sequencing was done on a sample of skin. The gene calls are TRBV26 and TRBJ2-7, with TRBD1 matching 7 bases. The covered CDR3 bases are TGTGCCAGCAGTCTCAACAGGGGTGAGGAACAGTAC. Its translation is CASSLNRGEEQY. The full CDR3 protein reads CASSLNRGEEQYF. The whole variable domain, filled in from reference TRBV26 and TRBJ2-7, reads NSKVIQTPRYLVKGQGQKAKMRCIPEKGHPVVFWYQQNKNNEFKFLINFQNQEVLQQIDMTEKRFSAECPSNSPCSLEIQSSEAGDSALYLCASSLNRGEEQYFGPGTRLTVL.